The clone carrying this T cell receptor beta chain turned up a few times. What it binds is not known. The V end was cut by 7 bases, the J end by 2 bases, with 13 bases between. The germline V gene has CDR1 DFQATT and CDR2 SNEGSKA (reference sequence). The CDR3 sequence is 13 residues long. RNA extraction gave at least 5 micrograms of total RNA per sample. This entry belongs to a study of blood T cells in healthy people across ages. Study-level information: Roughly one uniquely barcoded beta molecule per two T cells was captured.

Study-level points and caveats: Changes seen in expanded clonotypes were possibly confounded by donor CMV status left unknown.

A J-beta primer mix and a sample-barcoded 5' primer were used in a second PCR of roughly 7 to 12 cycles. Via MiXCR, TCRdb re-called the 5' RACE reads, giving one row per CDR3 protein. The sample lists roughly 2 million distinct CDR3 sequences, approximately 50% seen once, with over 2% in the top ten. The rearrangement links TRBV20-1 to TRBJ2-3; D is ambiguous. The sequenced sample consisted of blood. The TCR originated in a middle-aged woman in good health. CDR3 residues: CSEIGPITDTQYF. The CDR3 bases are TGCAGTGAGATCGGACCGATCACAGATACGCAGTATTTT.